One sample yielded the 6 T cell receptor beta chains listed below, sequenced in a study of blood T cell repertoires in COVID-19. TCRdb's copy holds only in-frame clones and misses some; the assay was immunoSEQ multiplex PCR. The sample comprises tens of thousands of clones, over 65% of which are singletons, and just under 9% rests with the top ten. Sequencing was performed on peripheral blood. All receptors come from a woman in her seventies with acute or convalescent COVID-19.

This chain joins TRBV21-1 and TRBJ2-7; the D call of TRBD2 is as the table states it, not checked on the DNA. TRBV21-1 is a listed pseudogene. The CDR3 extends over 15 amino acids. The chain's CDR3 is CASSKDSLTSYEQYF. The CDR3, as DNA: TGTGCCAGCAGCAAAGACTCCCTAACTAGCTACGAGCAGTACTTC.

With regard to this clone: The likely explanation is a read error, given a far larger clone one base away. The V call is TRBV28, the J call TRBJ1-5; 8 bases match TRBD1. The V segment lost 6 bases and the J segment 5 bases; nucleotides outside the gene matches: 3. The germline V gene has CDR1 MDHEN and CDR2 SYDVKM. The length of the CDR3 is 13 residues. This chain's CDR3 is CASSSGQDQPQHF. CDR3 bases: TGTGCCAGCAGCTCGGGACAGGATCAGCCCCAGCATTTT.

J is TRBJ1-1 and V is TRBV6-2 or TRBV6-3; D gene ambiguous. This CDR3 is 16 amino acids long. Between the trimmed V and J ends, which lost 0 bases and 6 bases, there was a span of 17 bases. Germline-derived CDR1 and CDR2 are MNHEY and SVGEGT. CDR3 DNA: TGTGCCAGCAGTTACTCTCGCTCCAATAGATATCCTGAAGCTTTCTTT. Protein sequence: CASSYSRSNRYPEAFF.

The chain employs TRBV19 and TRBJ1-3; no firm D call. The CDR3 extends over 14 amino acids. Per germline, CDR1 LNHDA and CDR2 SQIVND (reference sequence). The ends were cut back, 5 bases at V and 0 bases at J, with 8 bases in the middle. The CDR3 loop is CASSYQASGNTIYF. Written as DNA, the CDR3 is TGTGCCAGTAGTTACCAAGCCTCTGGAAACACCATATATTTT.

This sequence joins TRBV7-3 and TRBJ1-1, with D possibly TRBD1 on 5 matching bases. Germline values: CDR1 SGHTA, CDR2 FQGTGA. The germline V and J ends were trimmed by 2 bases and 2 bases, with 9 bases remaining between them. This CDR3 is 14 amino acids long. CDR3 loop: CASSLQGLNTEAFF. CDR3 nucleotides: TGTGCCAGCAGCTTACAGGGCCTAAACACTGAAGCTTTCTTT.

This clone was observed a few times. J is TRBJ2-2 and V is TRBV19, with 9 bases matching TRBD1. J lost 8 bases, V lost 4 bases, and 8 bases had no gene match. The CDR3 covers 15 residues. Per the germline V gene, CDR1 is LNHDA and CDR2 is SQIVND (reference sequence). CDR3 sequence reads: CASSTRTGEMGELFF. CDR3 bases: TGTGCCAGTAGTACCAGGACAGGGGAGATGGGGGAGCTGTTTTTT.